The present TCR beta chain was sequenced within a study of identical twins. A universal primer site came from template switching; cDNA carried unique molecular identifiers. Via MiXCR, TCRdb re-called the 5' RACE reads, giving one row per CDR3 protein. In the table there are 700,000 or so distinct CDR3 sequences, about 20% of which are singletons. The CDR3 consists of 14 residues. CDR1 ENHRY and CDR2 SYGVKD come from the germline V gene. Trimming took 5 bases from V and 3 from J; bases not matched to a gene: 5. The same specimen was also included in a second study, on T cells expressing NK-cell markers.

Sequences were obtained from PBMCs. This TCR was sampled from a woman younger than 35 in good health. The chain joins TRBV10-3 to TRBJ2-7, with TRBD1 matching over 9 bases. DNA for the CDR3: TGTGCCATCAGTCCGGGGACAGGGATCTACGAGCAGTACTTC. As protein: CAISPGTGIYEQYF.